This entry is about one TCR beta chain. The sample originates from a study of blood T cell repertoires in COVID-19. The protocol was immunoSEQ multiplex PCR, while the TCRdb copy is restricted to in-frame clones and leaves out a portion. Of hundreds of thousands of clones in the sample, approximately 81% are singletons; the top ten hold about 8%. The CDR3 length is 13 residues. Germline CDR1 SGDLS, CDR2 YYNGEE. The V segment lost 4 bases and the J segment 5 bases; nucleotides outside the gene matches: 6. Specimen: peripheral blood. The receptor's source is an elderly woman with acute or convalescent COVID-19. The chain is built from TRBV9 and TRBJ2-7, with 7 positions matching TRBD2. For the CDR3, the DNA is TGTGCCAGCAGCCTAATCAGCGGGGACGAGCAGTACTTC. The encoded protein is CASSLISGDEQYF.